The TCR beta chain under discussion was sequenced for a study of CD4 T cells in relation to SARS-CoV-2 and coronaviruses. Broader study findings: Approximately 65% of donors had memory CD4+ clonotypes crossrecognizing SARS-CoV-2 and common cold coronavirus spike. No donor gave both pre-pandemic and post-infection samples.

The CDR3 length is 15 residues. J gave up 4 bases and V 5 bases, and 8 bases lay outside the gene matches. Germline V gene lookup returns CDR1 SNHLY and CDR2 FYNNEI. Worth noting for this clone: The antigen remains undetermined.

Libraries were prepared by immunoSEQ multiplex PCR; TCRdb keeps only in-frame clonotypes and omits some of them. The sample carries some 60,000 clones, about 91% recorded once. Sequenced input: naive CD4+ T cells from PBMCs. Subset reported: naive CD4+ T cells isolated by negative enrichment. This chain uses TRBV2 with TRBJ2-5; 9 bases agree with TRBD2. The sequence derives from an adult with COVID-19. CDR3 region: CASSPTSGGRETQYF. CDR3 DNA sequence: TGTGCCAGCAGTCCGACTAGCGGAGGGAGAGAGACCCAGTACTTC.